The clone carrying this T cell receptor beta chain has only a few counts. The CDR3 sequence is 16 residues long. CDR1 and CDR2 (germline): MDHEN, SYDVKM. V trimming: 5 bases; J trimming: 7 bases; junction bases outside the gene matches: 14. These data come from a study of T cells in Graves' hyperthyroidism and ophthalmopathy. Amplified TCR beta CDR3 regions derived from RNA transcripts. HTBI primers were used for first-round RT-PCR of the TCR CDR3. TCRdb re-called the multiplex PCR reads with MiXCR, one entry per CDR3 protein. The sample holds fewer than 650,000 distinct CDR3 sequences, around 13% seen once. Stable disease denoted Graves' hyperthyroidism without ophthalmopathy progression within 18 months.

This TCR came from a woman between 35 and 50 years old with Graves' hyperthyroidism. The chain combines TRBV28 with TRBJ2-7; the match to TRBD1 covers 10 bases. The sample consisted of blood. The DNA of the CDR3 is TGTGCCAGCAGTCTCACCTCCGGGACAGGGGCCGGGGAGCAGTACTTC. It codes for CASSLTSGTGAGEQYF.